The clone carrying this T cell receptor beta chain showed up just a few times. What it binds is unknown. An end of the junction does not agree with germline; a read error may underlie this. These data belong to a study of T-cell memory formation after mild COVID-19. General study results and limits: There was no confirmation that second-wave clones peaking on day 37 were SARS-CoV-2 specific. The study found contracting CD4+ clones mainly in CM and EM and contracting CD8+ clones in EMRA.

TCR alpha and TCR beta cDNA libraries with sample barcodes and UMIs came from 5'RACE using constant-segment primers. MiXCR was run by TCRdb on the 5' RACE reads, yielding one entry per CDR3 protein. The sample shows fewer than 400,000 distinct CDR3 sequences, over 10% of them seen only once. This TCR came from a man aged 18 to 30 who had mild COVID-19 (a few samples of this study predate the infection). Cell type and time point are not known. What was sequenced was PBMCs or a T cell subset sorted from them (not recorded which).

The CDR3: CASSLARAEGGTSVF. CDR3 bases: TGCGCCAGCAGCTTGGCCAGGGCAGAAGGAGGGACTTCCGTCTTC. This chain joins TRBV5-1 and TRBJ2-1; D possibly corresponds to TRBD2 (6 bases). CDR1 SGHRS and CDR2 YFSETQ come from the germline V gene. The CDR3 consists of 15 residues.